This TCR beta chain emerged from a study of cytomegalovirus exposure and HLA in healthy donors. Primers: 60 Vbeta forward and 13 Jbeta reverse. Repertoires were generated with immunoSEQ multiplex PCR, while TCRdb's copy carries only in-frame clones and drops some. The data contain roughly 73,000 clones, approximately 78% of them singletons. This CDR3 has 13 residues. The germline CDR1 and CDR2 sequences are LGHNA and YNFKEQ. Trimming left V 0 bases short and J 5 bases short, with 7 bases between. Notes on the study in general: From TCR beta sequences, most subjects' HLA-A and HLA-B alleles were reportedly predicted accurately.

As for this clone: Its antigen is as yet unknown.

Sequencing was done on a sample of PBMCs. J is TRBJ2-5 and V is TRBV4-2, with D uncertain. The sequence derives from a man in his forties or fifties in good health and CMV-seronegative. CDR3 DNA: TGTGCCAGCAGCCAAGAGTTCTTGGAGACCCAGTACTTC. It codes for CASSQEFLETQYF.